The 24 T cell receptor beta chains below all came from one sample that was sequenced in a study of Ad26.COV2.S vaccination and SARS-CoV-2 variants. Measured with immunoSEQ multiplex PCR; TCRdb has only the in-frame clones, and not every one. The sample contains roughly 400,000 clones, around 91% of which appear only once. Treatment specified: 15 to 20 received Ad26.COV2.S at low or high dose, single or two shots; about 5 received placebo; per-sample allocation not given. The samples date from day 63 after the first vaccine or placebo injection. The sequencing used peripheral blood, collected in a trial of Ad26.COV2.S vaccine versus placebo. Receptors originate from a person between 18 and 65 years old who received the Ad26.COV2.S COVID-19 vaccine or a placebo.

This rearrangement joins TRBV5-4 to TRBJ2-5; D is uncertain. This CDR3 is built from 15 residues. CDR1 is SGHNT, CDR2 YYREEE, per germline (reference sequence). Trimming stripped 3 bases from V and 3 bases from J, with 15 bases between. The CDR3, as DNA: TGTGCCAGCAGCTCCGGGTGGAACCCCAAAGAGACCCAGTACTTC. It is translated as CASSSGWNPKETQYF.

The chain has TRBV12-3 or TRBV12-4 and TRBJ1-1, with 8 bases that match TRBD1. After removal of 5 bases from V and 7 bases from J, the junction contained 6 bases not matched to a gene. The CDR3 has 13 residues. The CDR3 coding sequence is TGTGCCAGCAGTGCCGGGACAGGCAGTGAAGCTTTCTTT. Translating it yields CASSAGTGSEAFF.

This clone was counted once. The chain is built from TRBV6-5 and TRBJ1-1; D ambiguous. The CDR3 extends over 11 amino acids. CDR1 and CDR2 (germline): MNHEY, SVGAGI. V lost 7 bases and J lost 5, with 8 bases in between. In DNA, the CDR3 is TGTGCCAGCACTCGGGATACTGAAGCTTTCTTT. Its translation is CASTRDTEAFF.

This clone appeared a single time. The V gene is TRBV5-6, the J gene TRBJ2-7, with unresolved D. V was pared by 0 bases and J by 0 bases, with 10 bases between. Germline CDR1 reads SGHDT; CDR2 reads YYEEEE. CDR3 length equals 15 residues. The CDR3, as DNA: TGTGCCAGCAGCTTGGCTCAGGCCAGCTCCTACGAGCAGTACTTC. Amino acid sequence: CASSLAQASSYEQYF.

J is TRBJ2-7 and V is TRBV2; D gene unclear. V was clipped by 0 bases and J by 6 bases, with 12 bases between them. This CDR3 has 14 amino acids. Germline CDR1 SNHLY, CDR2 FYNNEI. The CDR3 sequence: CASSEARPGGEQYF. The CDR3 bases are TGTGCCAGCAGTGAAGCGCGGCCTGGCGGCGAGCAGTACTTC.

The chain links TRBV20-1 to TRBJ2-5; D gene ambiguous. V lost 3 bases, J lost 0 bases, and 14 bases lay in between. The CDR3 is made up of 15 amino acids. From germline, CDR1 is DFQATT and CDR2 SNEGSKA (reference sequence). CDR3 sequence reads: CSASDNPPYQETQYF. The CDR3, as DNA: TGCAGTGCTAGTGACAACCCTCCGTACCAAGAGACCCAGTACTTC.

The CDR3 loop reads CATSYGGQRYEQYF. In DNA form, the CDR3 reads TGTGCCACGTCCTACGGGGGGCAGCGATACGAGCAGTACTTC. J is TRBJ2-7 and V is TRBV15, with a weak D call TRBD2 (7 bases). Germline CDR1 and CDR2: LNHNV and YYDKDF (reference sequence). Between the trimmed V and J ends, which lost 9 bases and 4 bases, there was a span of 19 bases. The CDR3 is 14 residues long.

V and J are TRBV5-1 and TRBJ2-5; 7 bases match TRBD2. Trimming at V came to 4 bases and at J to 3 bases, leaving 9 bases not matched to a gene. This CDR3 comprises 15 residues. Per the germline V gene, CDR1 is SGHRS and CDR2 is YFSETQ. The CDR3 region is CASSPSGRVEETQYF. CDR3 bases: TGCGCCAGCAGCCCCTCAGGGAGGGTAGAAGAGACCCAGTACTTC.

J is TRBJ1-1 and V is TRBV6-6; possible D gene TRBD1, 5 bases. Trimming shortened V by 0 bases and J by 3 bases, and 8 bases separated the two germline ends. The CDR3 contains 14 residues. Looked up from germline, CDR1 is MNHNY and CDR2 is SVGAGI (reference sequence). In nucleotides, the CDR3 is TGTGCCAGCAGTTACTCTGGGGACTACACTGAAGCTTTCTTT. Amino acid sequence: CASSYSGDYTEAFF.

V and J are TRBV18 and TRBJ1-1, with D possibly TRBD1 on 5 matching bases. The CDR3 is 11 residues long. Trimming removed 5 bases at V and 7 bases at J, with 8 bases between. Germline V gene data show CDR1 as KGHSH and CDR2 as LQKENI. CDR3: CASSTGGEAFF. For the CDR3, the DNA is TGTGCCAGCTCAACCGGGGGTGAAGCTTTCTTT.

The chain uses TRBV7-2 and TRBJ1-2; unclear D gene. The germline gives CDR1 SGHTA, CDR2 FQGNSA. Trimming pared 1 base from V and 5 bases from J, leaving 20 bases between. The CDR3 runs 17 residues. The CDR3 spells CASSLETSSTVNYGYTF. CDR3 in DNA: TGTGCCAGCAGCTTAGAAACCTCCTCAACAGTGAATTATGGCTACACCTTC.

This sequence joins TRBV5-6 and TRBJ2-6; D unresolved. Germline lookup yields CDR1 SGHDT and CDR2 YYEEEE. CDR3 length: 15 residues. Trimming cost V 0 bases and J 0 bases, with 4 bases left between them. The CDR3 DNA follows: TGTGCCAGCAGCTTGGTCCCCTCTGGGGCCAACGTCCTGACTTTC. This codes for CASSLVPSGANVLTF.

The rearrangement uses TRBV5-4 and TRBJ1-4, with D unclear. Germline V gives CDR1 SGHNT, CDR2 YYREEE (reference sequence). There are 19 residues in the CDR3. Trimming took off 0 bases at V and 0 bases at J, with 18 bases between the two ends. CDR3 bases: TGTGCCAGCAGCTTGGCCGTGGCAGGACCGTATGCAACTAATGAAAAACTGTTTTTT. The encoded protein is CASSLAVAGPYATNEKLFF.

This chain links TRBV10-3 with TRBJ2-2; weak D call: TRBD1 (6 bases). V lost 4 bases and J lost 5, with 14 bases in between. Germline lookup yields CDR1 ENHRY and CDR2 SYGVKD. The CDR3 totals 15 residues. The CDR3 loop is CAISASGVGTGELFF. DNA of the CDR3: TGTGCCATCAGTGCCTCAGGGGTAGGGACCGGGGAGCTGTTTTTT.

The chain links TRBV7-3 to TRBJ2-5, with D tentatively TRBD1 (5 bases). Germline lookup yields CDR1 SGHTA and CDR2 FQGTGA. CDR3 size: 13 residues. Trimming stripped 4 bases from V and 5 bases from J, with 11 bases between. CDR3 in amino acids: CASSSRVTETQYF. The CDR3, as DNA: TGTGCCAGCAGCTCCAGGGTTACTGAGACCCAGTACTTC.

CDR3 in DNA: TGTGCCAGCAGCTGGTCCGGAGCGGGAGGTACCTACGAGCAGTACTTC. Protein product: CASSWSGAGGTYEQYF. V gene TRBV5-4 combines with J gene TRBJ2-7, with TRBD2 identical over 9 bases. Losses at the gene ends were 3 bases for V and 2 bases for J; bases not matched to a gene: 9. The CDR3 length is 16 residues. CDR1 and CDR2 (germline): SGHNT, YYREEE (reference sequence).

V and J are TRBV7-4 and TRBJ1-6; no firm D call. V was shortened by 1 base and J by 0 bases, with 13 bases between the two germline ends. This CDR3 spans 18 amino acids. Germline CDR1 and CDR2: SGHVT and SQSDAQ. In nucleotides, the CDR3 is TGTGCCAGCAGCTTAGGGGAGCAGTTCAGCTCCTATAATTCACCCCTCCACTTT. Its translation: CASSLGEQFSSYNSPLHF.

The chain uses TRBV5-1 and TRBJ2-2; no firm D call. The CDR3 has 13 residues. Trimming removed 4 bases from V and 4 bases from J, with 8 bases in between. From germline, CDR1 is SGHRS and CDR2 YFSETQ. This chain's CDR3 is CASSPPSTGELFF. In DNA, the CDR3 is TGCGCCAGCAGCCCCCCCAGCACCGGGGAGCTGTTTTTT. Complete variable domain (other parts from reference TRBV5-1 and TRBJ2-2): KAGVTQTPRYLIKTRGQQVTLSCSPISGHRSVSWYQQTPGQGLQFLFEYFSETQRNKGNFPGRFSGRQFSNSRSEMNVSTLELGDSALYLCASSPPSTGELFFGEGSRLTVL.

The V gene is TRBV6-6, the J gene TRBJ2-6; D possibly corresponds to TRBD2 (6 bases). The CDR3 has 12 amino acids. Trimming cost V 8 bases and J 4 bases, with 6 bases left between them. Germline V gene sequence: CDR1 MNHNY, CDR2 SVGAGI (reference sequence). In DNA form, the CDR3 reads TGTGCCAGCCGGGGGGGGGCCAACGTCCTGACTTTC. This translates into CASRGGANVLTF.

The chain employs TRBV5-1 and TRBJ2-2, with TRBD2 identical over 11 bases. The V gene end was trimmed by 4 bases and the J gene end by 7 bases; junction bases not matched to a gene: 6. The CDR3 has 15 residues. Germline values: CDR1 SGHRS, CDR2 YFSETQ. CDR3 sequence reads: CASSQTSGISGELFF. The DNA of the CDR3 is TGCGCCAGCAGCCAGACTAGCGGGATAAGCGGGGAGCTGTTTTTT.

The genes are TRBV7-2 and TRBJ2-7; 9 positions agree with TRBD1. CDR1 SGHTA and CDR2 FQGNSA come from the germline V gene. The CDR3 loop spans 13 amino acids. The trim removed 6 bases at V and 3 bases at J, leaving 3 bases unmatched. The CDR3 DNA is TGTGCCAGCAGGTGGGACAGGGACTACGAGCAGTACTTC. This sequence encodes CASRWDRDYEQYF. Combining the CDR3 with reference TRBV7-2 and TRBJ2-7 gives the whole variable domain GAGVSQSPSNKVTEKGKDVELRCDPISGHTALYWYRQSLGQGLEFLIYFQGNSAPDKSGLPSDRFSAERTGGSVSTLTIQRTQQEDSAVYLCASRWDRDYEQYFGPGTRLTVT.

The chain carries TRBV6-1 and TRBJ1-2; maybe TRBD1 (6 bases). This CDR3 contains 15 residues. Germline assignment: CDR1 MNHNS and CDR2 SASEGT. Trimming pared 3 bases from V and 4 bases from J, leaving 15 bases between. This CDR3 reads CASSEDWTAFYGYTF. The CDR3 nucleotides read TGTGCCAGCAGTGAGGATTGGACAGCCTTCTATGGCTACACCTTC.

The chain uses TRBV5-6 and TRBJ2-3, with D perhaps TRBD1 (6 bases). Germline-derived CDR1 and CDR2 are SGHDT and YYEEEE. This CDR3 has 14 residues. Trimming removed 4 bases from V and 0 bases from J, with 9 bases in between. CDR3 DNA sequence: TGTGCCAGCAGCGTAACAGGGAGCACAGATACGCAGTATTTT. Its translation: CASSVTGSTDTQYF. Combining the CDR3 with reference TRBV5-6 and TRBJ2-3 gives the whole variable domain DAGVTQSPTHLIKTRGQQVTLRCSPKSGHDTVSWYQQALGQGPQFIFQYYEEEERQRGNFPDRFSGHQFPNYSSELNVNALLLGDSALYLCASSVTGSTDTQYFGPGTRLTVL.

V and J are TRBV6-5 and TRBJ2-7, with D perhaps TRBD2 (6 bases). V was cut by 2 bases and J by 6 bases, with 14 bases left in between. The CDR3 has 14 amino acids. Germline loops: CDR1 MNHEY, CDR2 SVGAGI. As DNA, the CDR3 is TGTGCCAGCAGTTACCTTGCGGGAAGGGGCGAGCAGTACTTC. Its protein product is CASSYLAGRGEQYF.